Included here is one TCR beta chain sequence, with context. Its target is not known. This record comes from a study of PD-1 blockade in classical Hodgkin lymphoma. Whole-study findings and limits: Only CD4+ TCR diversity, not CD8+, had risen significantly by C4D1. The baseline diversity of complete responders showed similarity to that of newly diagnosed patients.

Each patient relapsed following autologous stem cell transplantation, and prior brentuximab vedotin exposure differed. Measured with immunoSEQ multiplex PCR; TCRdb has only the in-frame clones, and not every one. The table includes approximately 17,000 clones, around 86% detected once. With 7 bases removed from V and 2 bases from J, the gap between germline ends came to 11 bases. Looked up from germline, CDR1 is LNHDA and CDR2 is SQIVND (reference sequence). The CDR3 loop spans 13 amino acids. The chain has TRBV19 and TRBJ1-2; no clear D gene. The sequencing here drew on peripheral blood mononuclear cells (PBMCs), taken at baseline. This clonotype was obtained from a human donor with classical Hodgkin lymphoma. CDR3 region: CASNPDMNYGYTF. DNA for the CDR3: TGTGCCAGTAATCCAGACATGAACTATGGCTACACCTTC.